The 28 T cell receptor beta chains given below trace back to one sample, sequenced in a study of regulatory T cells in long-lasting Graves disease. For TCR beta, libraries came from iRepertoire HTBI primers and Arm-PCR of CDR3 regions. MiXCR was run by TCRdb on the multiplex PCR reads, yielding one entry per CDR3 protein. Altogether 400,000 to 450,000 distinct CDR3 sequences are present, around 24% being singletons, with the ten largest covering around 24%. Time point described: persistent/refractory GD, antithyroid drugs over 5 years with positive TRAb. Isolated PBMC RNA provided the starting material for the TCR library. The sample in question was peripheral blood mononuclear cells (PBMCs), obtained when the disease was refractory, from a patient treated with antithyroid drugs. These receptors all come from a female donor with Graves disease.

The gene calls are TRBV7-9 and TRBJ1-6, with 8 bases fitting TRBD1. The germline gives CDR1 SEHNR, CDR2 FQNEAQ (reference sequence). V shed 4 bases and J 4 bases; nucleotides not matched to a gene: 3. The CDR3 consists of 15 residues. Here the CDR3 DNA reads TGTGCCAGCAGCTCGGACAGGGAGTATAATTCACCCCTCCACTTT. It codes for CASSSDREYNSPLHF.

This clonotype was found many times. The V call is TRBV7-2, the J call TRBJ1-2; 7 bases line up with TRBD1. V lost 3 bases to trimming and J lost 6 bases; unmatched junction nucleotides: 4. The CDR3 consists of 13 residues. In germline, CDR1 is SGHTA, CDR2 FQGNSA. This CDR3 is CASSFRQGDGYTF. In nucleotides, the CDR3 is TGTGCCAGCAGCTTTCGACAGGGAGATGGCTACACCTTC.

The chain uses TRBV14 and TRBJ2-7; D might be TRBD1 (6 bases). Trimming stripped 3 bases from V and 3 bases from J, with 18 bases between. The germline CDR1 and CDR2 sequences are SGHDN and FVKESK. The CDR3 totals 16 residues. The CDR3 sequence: CASSQQDGQHFYEQYF. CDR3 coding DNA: TGTGCCAGCAGCCAGCAAGATGGACAGCACTTCTACGAGCAGTACTTC.

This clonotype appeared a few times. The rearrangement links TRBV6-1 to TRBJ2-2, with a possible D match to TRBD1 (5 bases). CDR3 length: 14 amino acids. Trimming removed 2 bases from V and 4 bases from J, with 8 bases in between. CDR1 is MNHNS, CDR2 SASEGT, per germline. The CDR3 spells CASSETQGTGELFF. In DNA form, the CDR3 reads TGTGCCAGCAGTGAAACCCAGGGCACCGGGGAGCTGTTTTTT.

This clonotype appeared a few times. CDR3 region: CSARIQRINGNTEAFF. Written as DNA, the CDR3 is TGCAGTGCTAGAATTCAGAGAATCAACGGGAACACTGAAGCTTTCTTT. The V gene is TRBV20-1, the J gene TRBJ1-1, with D unclear. Trimming removed 2 bases at V and 1 base at J, with 17 bases between. The CDR3 is 16 residues long. Germline assignment: CDR1 DFQATT and CDR2 SNEGSKA (reference sequence).

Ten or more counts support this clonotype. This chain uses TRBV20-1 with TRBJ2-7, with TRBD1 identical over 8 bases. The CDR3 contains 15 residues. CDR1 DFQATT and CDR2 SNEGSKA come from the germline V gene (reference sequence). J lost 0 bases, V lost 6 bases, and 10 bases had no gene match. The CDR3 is CSAEPGQGFSYEQYF. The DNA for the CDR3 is TGCAGTGCCGAACCCGGACAGGGCTTCTCCTACGAGCAGTACTTC.

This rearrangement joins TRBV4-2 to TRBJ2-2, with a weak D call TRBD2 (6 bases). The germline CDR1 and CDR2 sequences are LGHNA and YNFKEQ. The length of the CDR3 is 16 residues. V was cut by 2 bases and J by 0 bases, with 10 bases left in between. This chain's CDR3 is CASSQLQRANTGELFF. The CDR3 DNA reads TGTGCCAGCAGCCAACTTCAGCGGGCGAACACCGGGGAGCTGTTTTTT.

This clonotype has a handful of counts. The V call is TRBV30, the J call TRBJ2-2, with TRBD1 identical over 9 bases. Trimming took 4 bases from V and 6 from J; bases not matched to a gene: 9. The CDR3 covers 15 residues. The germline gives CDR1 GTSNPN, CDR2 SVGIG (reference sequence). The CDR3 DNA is TGTGCCTGGAACGCCGGGACAGGGTCGTCCGGGGAGCTGTTTTTT. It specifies CAWNAGTGSSGELFF. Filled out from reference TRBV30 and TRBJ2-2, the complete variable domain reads SQTIHQWPATLVQPVGSPLSLECTVEGTSNPNLYWYRQAAGRGLQLLFYSVGIGQISSEVPQNLSASRPQDRQFILSSKKLLLSDSGFYLCAWNAGTGSSGELFFGEGSRLTVL.

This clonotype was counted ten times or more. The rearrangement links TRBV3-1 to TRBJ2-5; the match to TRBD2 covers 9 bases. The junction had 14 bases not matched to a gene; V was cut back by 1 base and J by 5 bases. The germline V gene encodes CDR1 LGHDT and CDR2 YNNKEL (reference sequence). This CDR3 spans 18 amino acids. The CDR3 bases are TGTGCCAGCAGCCAAGTAGTCAGCGGGAGGCTCCGCGACGAGACCCAGTACTTC. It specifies CASSQVVSGRLRDETQYF.

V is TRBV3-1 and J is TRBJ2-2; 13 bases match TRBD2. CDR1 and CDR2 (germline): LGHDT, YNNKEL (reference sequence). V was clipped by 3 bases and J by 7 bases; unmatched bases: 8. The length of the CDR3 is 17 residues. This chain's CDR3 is CASSQSGLAGANGELFF. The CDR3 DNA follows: TGTGCCAGCAGCCAGAGCGGACTAGCGGGAGCGAACGGGGAGCTGTTTTTT. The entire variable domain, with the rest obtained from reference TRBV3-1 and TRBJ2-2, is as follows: DTAVSQTPKYLVTQMGNDKSIKCEQNLGHDTMYWYKQDSKKFLKIMFSYNNKELIINETVPNRFSPKSPDKAHLNLHINSLELGDSAVYFCASSQSGLAGANGELFFGEGSRLTVL.

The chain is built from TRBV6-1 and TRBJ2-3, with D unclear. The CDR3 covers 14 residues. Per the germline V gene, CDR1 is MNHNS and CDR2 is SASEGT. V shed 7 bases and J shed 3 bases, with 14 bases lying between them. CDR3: CASTRAMGTDTQYF. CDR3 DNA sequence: TGTGCCAGCACTCGGGCCATGGGTACAGATACGCAGTATTTT.

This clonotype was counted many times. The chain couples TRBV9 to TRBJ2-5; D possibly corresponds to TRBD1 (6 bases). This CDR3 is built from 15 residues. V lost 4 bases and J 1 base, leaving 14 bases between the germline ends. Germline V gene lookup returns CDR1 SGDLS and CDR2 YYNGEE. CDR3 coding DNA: TGTGCCAGCAGCCTCCAGAGGGGGAGCCAAGAGACCCAGTACTTC. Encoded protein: CASSLQRGSQETQYF.

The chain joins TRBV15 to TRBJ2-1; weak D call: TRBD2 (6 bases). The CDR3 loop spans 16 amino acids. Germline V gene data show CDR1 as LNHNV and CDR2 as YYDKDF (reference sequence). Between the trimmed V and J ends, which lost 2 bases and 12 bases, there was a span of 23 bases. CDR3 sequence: CATSRTVRDSSKAQFF. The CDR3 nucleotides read TGTGCCACCAGCAGAACGGTTCGGGACTCCTCCAAGGCGCAGTTCTTC.

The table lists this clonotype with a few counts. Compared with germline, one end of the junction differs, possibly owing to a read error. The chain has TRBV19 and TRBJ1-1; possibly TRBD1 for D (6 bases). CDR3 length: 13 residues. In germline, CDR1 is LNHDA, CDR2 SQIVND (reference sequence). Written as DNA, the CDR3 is TGTGCCGGTAGTCTACAGGGTCGCACTGAAGCTTTCTTT. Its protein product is CAGSLQGRTEAFF.

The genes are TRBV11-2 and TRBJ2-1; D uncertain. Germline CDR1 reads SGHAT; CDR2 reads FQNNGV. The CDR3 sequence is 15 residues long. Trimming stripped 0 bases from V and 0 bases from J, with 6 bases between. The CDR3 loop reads CASSLDESSYNEQFF. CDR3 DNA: TGTGCCAGCAGCTTAGACGAGAGCTCCTACAATGAGCAGTTCTTC. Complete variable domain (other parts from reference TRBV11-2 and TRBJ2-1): EAGVAQSPRYKIIEKRQSVAFWCNPISGHATLYWYQQILGQGPKLLIQFQNNGVVDDSQLPKDRFSAERLKGVDSTLKIQPAKLEDSAVYLCASSLDESSYNEQFFGPGTRLTVL.

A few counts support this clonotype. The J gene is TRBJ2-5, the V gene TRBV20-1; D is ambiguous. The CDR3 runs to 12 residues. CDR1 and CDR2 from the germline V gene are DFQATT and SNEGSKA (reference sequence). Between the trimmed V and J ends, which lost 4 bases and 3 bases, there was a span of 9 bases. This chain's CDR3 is CSAILLEETQYF. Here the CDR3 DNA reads TGCAGTGCTATTCTCCTCGAAGAGACCCAGTACTTC.

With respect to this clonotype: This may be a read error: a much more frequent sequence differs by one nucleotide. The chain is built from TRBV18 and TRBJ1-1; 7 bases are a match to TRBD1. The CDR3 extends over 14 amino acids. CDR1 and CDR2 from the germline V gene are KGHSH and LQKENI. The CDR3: CASPPQGTNTEAFF. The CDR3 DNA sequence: TGTGCCAGCCCACCACAGGGGACCAACACTGAAGCTTTCTTT.

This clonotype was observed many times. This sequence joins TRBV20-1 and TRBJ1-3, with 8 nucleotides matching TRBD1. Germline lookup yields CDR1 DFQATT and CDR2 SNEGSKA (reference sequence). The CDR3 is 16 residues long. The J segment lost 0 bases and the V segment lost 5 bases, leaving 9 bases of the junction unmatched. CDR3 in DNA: TGCAGTGCTCTTACAGGGGGGCAAAACTCTGGAAACACCATATATTTT. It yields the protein CSALTGGQNSGNTIYF.

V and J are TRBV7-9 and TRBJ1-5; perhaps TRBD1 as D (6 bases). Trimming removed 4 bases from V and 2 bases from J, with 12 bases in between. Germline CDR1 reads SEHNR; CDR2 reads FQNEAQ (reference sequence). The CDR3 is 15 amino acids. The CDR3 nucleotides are TGTGCCAGCAGCTCGAATTCAGGGGGCAATCAGCCCCAGCATTTT. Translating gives CASSSNSGGNQPQHF.

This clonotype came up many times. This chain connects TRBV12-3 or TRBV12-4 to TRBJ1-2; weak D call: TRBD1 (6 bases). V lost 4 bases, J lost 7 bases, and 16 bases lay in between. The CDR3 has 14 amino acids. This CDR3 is CASSSAGVSVGYTF. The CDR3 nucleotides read TGTGCCAGCAGTTCGGCAGGGGTTTCGGTTGGCTACACCTTC.

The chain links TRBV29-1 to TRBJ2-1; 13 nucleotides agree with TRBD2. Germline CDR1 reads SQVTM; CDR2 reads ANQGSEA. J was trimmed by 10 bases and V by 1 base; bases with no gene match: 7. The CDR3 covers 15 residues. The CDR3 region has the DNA TGCAGCGTTGAAGGTACTAGCGGGAGGGCCCGCGAGCAGTTCTTC. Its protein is CSVEGTSGRAREQFF.

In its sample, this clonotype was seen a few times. CDR3 sequence reads: CASSRAGQGRSGANVLTF. CDR3 in DNA: TGTGCCAGCAGCCGGGCGGGACAGGGGCGATCTGGGGCCAACGTCCTGACTTTC. The V call is TRBV12-3 or TRBV12-4, the J call TRBJ2-6, with TRBD1 identical over 10 bases. The CDR3 has 18 amino acids. The ends lost 6 bases at V and 1 base at J; junction bases unmatched: 9.

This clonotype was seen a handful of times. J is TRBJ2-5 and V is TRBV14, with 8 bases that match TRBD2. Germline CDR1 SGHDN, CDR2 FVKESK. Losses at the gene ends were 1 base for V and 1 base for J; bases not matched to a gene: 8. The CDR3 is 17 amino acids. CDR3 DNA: TGTGCCAGCAGCCAAGGTAGCCTAGCGGGTCCCCAAGAGACCCAGTACTTC. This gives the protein CASSQGSLAGPQETQYF. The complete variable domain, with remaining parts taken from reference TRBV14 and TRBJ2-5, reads EAGVTQFPSHSVIEKGQTVTLRCDPISGHDNLYWYRRVMGKEIKFLLHFVKESKQDESGMPNNRFLAERTGGTYSTLKVQPAELEDSGVYFCASSQGSLAGPQETQYFGPGTRLLVL.

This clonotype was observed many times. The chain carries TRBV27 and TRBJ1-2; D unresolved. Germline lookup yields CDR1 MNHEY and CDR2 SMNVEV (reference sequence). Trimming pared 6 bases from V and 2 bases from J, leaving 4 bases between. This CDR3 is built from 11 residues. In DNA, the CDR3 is TGTGCCAGCAGAGACAACTATGGCTACACCTTC. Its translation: CASRDNYGYTF.

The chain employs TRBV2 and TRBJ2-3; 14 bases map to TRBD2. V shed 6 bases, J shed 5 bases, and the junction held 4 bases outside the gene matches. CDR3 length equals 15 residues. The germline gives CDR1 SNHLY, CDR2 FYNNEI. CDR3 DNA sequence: TGTGCCAGCAGCCCCGGGACTAGCGGGAGAGATACGCAGTATTTT. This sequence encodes CASSPGTSGRDTQYF.

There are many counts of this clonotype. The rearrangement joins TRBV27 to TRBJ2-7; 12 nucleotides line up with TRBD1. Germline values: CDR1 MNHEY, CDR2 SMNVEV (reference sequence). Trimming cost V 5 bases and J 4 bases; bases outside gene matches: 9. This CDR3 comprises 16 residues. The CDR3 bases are TGTGCCAGCAGTCTACACGGGACAGGGGGCGGGTACGAGCAGTACTTC. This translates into CASSLHGTGGGYEQYF.

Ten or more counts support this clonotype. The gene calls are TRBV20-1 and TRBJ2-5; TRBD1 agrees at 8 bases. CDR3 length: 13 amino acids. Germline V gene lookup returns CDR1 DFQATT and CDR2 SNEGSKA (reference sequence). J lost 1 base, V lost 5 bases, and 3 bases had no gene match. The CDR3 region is CSAPDRGQETQYF. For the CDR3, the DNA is TGCAGTGCTCCCGACAGGGGCCAAGAGACCCAGTACTTC.

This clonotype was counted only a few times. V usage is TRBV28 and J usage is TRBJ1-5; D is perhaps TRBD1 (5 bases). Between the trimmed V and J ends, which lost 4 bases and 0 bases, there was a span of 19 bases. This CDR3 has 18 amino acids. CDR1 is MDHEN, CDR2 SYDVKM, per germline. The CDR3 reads CASSYPLGGGYSNQPQHF. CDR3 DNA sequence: TGTGCCAGCAGTTACCCTCTGGGGGGGGGGTATAGCAATCAGCCCCAGCATTTT.